This T cell receptor beta chain originates from a study of blood T cell repertoires in COVID-19. CDR1 is SNHLY and CDR2 is FYNNEI in the germline V gene. The CDR3 has 13 residues. V gave up 6 bases and J gave up 8 bases, with 13 bases separating them. Under the authors' procedure: Scientists estimated how many nucleated cells there were by amplifying reference gene primers. Assay used: immunoSEQ multiplex PCR; TCRdb lists only in-frame clones, some missing. V and J calls and clone size are those listed in that table; D and trimming were worked out from the DNA. The sample lists about 390,000 clones, roughly 89% occurring once.

The TCR comes from a woman aged 50 to 65 who had recovered from COVID-19. J is TRBJ2-2 and V is TRBV2, with D hard to call. The sequencing sample was made of PBMCs or T cells enriched from blood (not recorded which). The CDR3 loop is CASRPLNTGELFF. CDR3 coding DNA: TGTGCCAGCAGACCTCTTAATACAGGGGAGCTGTTTTTT.